What follows are 22 T cell receptor beta chains derived from one specimen sequenced in a study of CD8+ T cells in alopecia areata. TCR sequencing used cDNA made by reverse transcription of extracted RNA. TCRdb's copy holds only in-frame clones and misses some; the assay was immunoSEQ multiplex PCR. The sample shows some 99,000 clones, 35% to 50% of them seen only once. What was sequenced was CD4+ T cells sorted from blood. Receptors originate from a human donor with alopecia areata.

The rearrangement joins TRBV5-1 to TRBJ2-2; D might be TRBD2 (6 bases). This CDR3 has 16 residues. CDR1 is SGHRS, CDR2 YFSETQ, per germline. Trimming removed 3 bases at V and 0 bases at J, with 12 bases between. For the CDR3, the DNA is TGCGCCAGCAGCTCACGGGGGAGTGCGAACACCGGGGAGCTGTTTTTT. It specifies CASSSRGSANTGELFF.

The chain employs TRBV29-1 and TRBJ2-5; 12 bases align to TRBD2. The CDR3 contains 16 residues. The germline V gene encodes CDR1 SQVTM and CDR2 ANQGSEA. V dropped 0 bases and J dropped 5; count of bases not matched to a gene: 7. The CDR3 nucleotides read TGCAGCGTTGAAGAGGCGACTAGCGGGAGTTGGGAGACCCAGTACTTC. This sequence encodes CSVEEATSGSWETQYF.

This clone was seen more than once but under ten times. In DNA, the CDR3 is TGCAGCGTTGCGAGCGGCATCTCCTACAATGAGCAGTTCTTC. This translates into CSVASGISYNEQFF. The chain couples TRBV29-1 to TRBJ2-1; possible D gene TRBD2, 5 bases. Germline V gene data show CDR1 as SQVTM and CDR2 as ANQGSEA. V was trimmed by 4 bases and J by 0 bases, leaving 10 bases between them. The CDR3 is made up of 14 amino acids.

This sequence joins TRBV29-1 and TRBJ2-4; 12 nucleotides line up with TRBD2. CDR1 is SQVTM and CDR2 is ANQGSEA in the germline V gene. CDR3 length: 14 residues. V gave up 6 bases and J gave up 7 bases; unmatched junction bases: 7. The CDR3 nucleotides read TGCAGCGTCCGCAGACTAGCGGGAGATAACATTCAGTACTTC. Its translation: CSVRRLAGDNIQYF.

The rearrangement joins TRBV27 to TRBJ2-5; unclear D gene. CDR1 and CDR2 (germline): MNHEY, SMNVEV (reference sequence). The CDR3 consists of 11 residues. Trimming stripped 8 bases from V and 0 bases from J, with 4 bases between. CDR3 region: CASDNQETQYF. The CDR3 nucleotides are TGTGCCAGCGACAACCAAGAGACCCAGTACTTC.

This rearrangement joins TRBV4-3 to TRBJ2-1; TRBD2 matches 7 bases. Trimming took 4 bases from V and 5 from J; bases not matched to a gene: 8. The CDR3 has 15 residues. Germline V gene sequence: CDR1 LGHNA, CDR2 YSLEER. The CDR3 loop is CASSRLRDYDNEQFF. The CDR3 bases are TGCGCCAGCAGCCGCCTCCGGGACTACGACAATGAGCAGTTCTTC.

This clone has a handful of counts. CDR3 region: CSVEPLQTGTYNEQFF. The CDR3, as DNA: TGCAGCGTTGAACCCCTCCAGACAGGGACTTACAATGAGCAGTTCTTC. This chain uses TRBV29-1 with TRBJ2-1, with a tentative D call TRBD1 (7 bases). The CDR3 is made up of 16 amino acids. The ends were cut back, 2 bases at V and 4 bases at J, with 18 bases in the middle. Germline V gene data show CDR1 as SQVTM and CDR2 as ANQGSEA.

V is TRBV11-2 and J is TRBJ2-7, with D possibly TRBD1 on 6 matching bases. Germline CDR1 reads SGHAT; CDR2 reads FQNNGV. V was pared by 4 bases and J by 3 bases, with 13 bases between. The CDR3 covers 14 residues. For the CDR3, the DNA is TGTGCCAGCAGCTGGGACACCCGGAGCTACGAGCAGTACTTC. It codes for CASSWDTRSYEQYF.

The rearrangement uses TRBV10-1 and TRBJ2-5, with D perhaps matching TRBD2 (5 bases). Germline CDR1 reads WNHNN; CDR2 reads SYGVQD (reference sequence). CDR3 length equals 15 residues. V was clipped by 6 bases and J by 7 bases, with 21 bases between them. This CDR3 reads CASSPGKRGLATQYF. CDR3 DNA sequence: TGCGCCAGCAGCCCCGGGAAGCGTGGGCTGGCGACCCAGTACTTC.

This chain joins TRBV18 and TRBJ2-7; 7 nucleotides match TRBD1. The CDR3 covers 13 residues. Losses at the gene ends were 4 bases for V and 6 bases for J; bases not matched to a gene: 6. Germline CDR1 and CDR2: KGHSH and LQKENI. The CDR3 protein is CASSLRTGPEQYF. The CDR3 coding sequence is TGTGCCAGCTCACTTCGGACAGGCCCCGAGCAGTACTTC.

This clone has more than one count but fewer than ten. The genes are TRBV29-1 and TRBJ1-6; tentative D call: TRBD1 (5 bases). Germline values: CDR1 SQVTM, CDR2 ANQGSEA. Trimming pared 6 bases from V and 7 bases from J, leaving 16 bases between. The CDR3 runs to 14 residues. Here the CDR3 reads CSVARQGGNSPLHF. The DNA of the CDR3 is TGCAGCGTGGCTCGCCAGGGAGGCAATTCACCCCTCCACTTT.

The V call is TRBV30, the J call TRBJ1-2; maybe TRBD1 (5 bases). Looked up from germline, CDR1 is GTSNPN and CDR2 is SVGIG (reference sequence). Deletions cut 0 bases from V and 7 bases from J, with 12 bases between. The CDR3 is 13 residues long. CDR3 DNA: TGTGCCTGGAGTGTACTCGAGACAGCTGGCTACACCTTC. Its translation: CAWSVLETAGYTF.

Written as DNA, the CDR3 is TGCGCCAGCAGACGTCCCGGGACAGGGACCTACGAGCAGTACTTC. Its translation: CASRRPGTGTYEQYF. The chain combines TRBV23-1 with TRBJ2-7, with 9 positions matching TRBD1. TRBV23-1 is designated an ORF whose function remains uncertain. The junction had 8 bases not matched to a gene; V was cut back by 6 bases and J by 2 bases. The CDR3 extends over 15 amino acids.

This clone appeared a few times. The genes are TRBV19 and TRBJ2-1; 8 bases agree with TRBD1. This CDR3 has 13 amino acids. V was clipped by 5 bases and J by 11 bases; unmatched bases: 8. The germline CDR1 and CDR2 sequences are LNHDA and SQIVND (reference sequence). Written as DNA, the CDR3 is TGTGCCAGTAGTCTGGACAGGGACGGGCAGCAGTTCTTC. Its protein is CASSLDRDGQQFF. The whole variable domain, filled in from reference TRBV19 and TRBJ2-1, reads DGGITQSPKYLFRKEGQNVTLSCEQNLNHDAMYWYRQDPGQGLRLIYYSQIVNDFQKGDIAEGYSVSREKKESFPLTVTSAQKNPTAFYLCASSLDRDGQQFFGPGTRLTVL.

This clone was observed a handful of times. Here the CDR3 reads CSGSGLAGGTDTQYF. The CDR3 DNA reads TGCAGCGGGTCCGGGCTAGCGGGGGGCACAGATACGCAGTATTTT. This chain links TRBV29-1 with TRBJ2-3, with TRBD2 matching over 10 bases. The junction had 8 bases not matched to a gene; V was cut back by 7 bases and J by 1 base. The germline gives CDR1 SQVTM, CDR2 ANQGSEA. This CDR3 region has 15 residues.

This clone was counted once. The genes are TRBV30 and TRBJ1-4; D call uncertain. V was clipped by 4 bases and J by 7 bases, with 19 bases between them. CDR1 and CDR2 (germline): GTSNPN, SVGIG (reference sequence). CDR3 length: 15 amino acids. The CDR3 region has the DNA TGTGCCTGGATGCGGAGGTGGCGGGGTTCTGAAAAACTGTTTTTT. Translating gives CAWMRRWRGSEKLFF.

This clone has only a few counts. V gene TRBV11-2 combines with J gene TRBJ2-7; D remains ambiguous. V gave up 2 bases and J gave up 3 bases, with 2 bases separating them. CDR1 SGHAT and CDR2 FQNNGV come from the germline V gene. The CDR3 extends over 11 amino acids. In DNA, the CDR3 is TGTGCCAGCAGCTTATACTACGAGCAGTACTTC. This gives the protein CASSLYYEQYF.

The V gene is TRBV7-8, the J gene TRBJ2-4; D remains ambiguous. Trimming removed 5 bases at V and 9 bases at J, with 11 bases between. The CDR3 spans 12 residues. The V gene's germline CDR1 is SGHVS and CDR2 FQNEAQ. In DNA form, the CDR3 reads TGTGCCAGCAGCGGTCGATTGGGCATTCAGTACTTC. As protein: CASSGRLGIQYF.

The rearrangement joins TRBV30 to TRBJ2-7; no clear D gene. Germline values: CDR1 GTSNPN, CDR2 SVGIG (reference sequence). V shed 3 bases and J shed 4 bases, with 7 bases lying between them. This CDR3 has 11 residues. As DNA, the CDR3 is TGTGCCTGGAGAGGTGTGTACGAGCAGTACTTC. It codes for CAWRGVYEQYF.

This clone was seen a handful of times. This chain connects TRBV29-1 to TRBJ2-5; 8 positions match TRBD1. The length of the CDR3 is 12 residues. Germline loops: CDR1 SQVTM, CDR2 ANQGSEA. Trimming cost V 6 bases and J 5 bases; bases outside gene matches: 5. CDR3 residues: CSVTTGGETQYF. The CDR3 bases are TGCAGCGTCACAACAGGGGGGGAGACCCAGTACTTC.

This clone has only a few counts. A junction end diverges from the germline sequence, so it may reflect a read error. The chain has TRBV7-9 and TRBJ1-1; D might be TRBD1 (5 bases). The germline V gene has CDR1 SEHNR and CDR2 FQNEAQ (reference sequence). The CDR3 has 11 amino acids. The CDR3, as DNA: TGTGCCAGCAGCCTTAAACCGACAGCCACCTTT. Translated, it gives CASSLKPTATF.

The genes are TRBV29-1 and TRBJ2-1; 10 bases map to TRBD2. This CDR3 is 14 amino acids long. V was pared by 4 bases and J by 10 bases, with 10 bases of the junction left unmatched. Germline V gene data show CDR1 as SQVTM and CDR2 as ANQGSEA. The CDR3 protein is CSVVRAGGLTEQFF. The CDR3, as DNA: TGCAGCGTTGTAAGAGCGGGGGGGCTTACAGAGCAGTTCTTC.